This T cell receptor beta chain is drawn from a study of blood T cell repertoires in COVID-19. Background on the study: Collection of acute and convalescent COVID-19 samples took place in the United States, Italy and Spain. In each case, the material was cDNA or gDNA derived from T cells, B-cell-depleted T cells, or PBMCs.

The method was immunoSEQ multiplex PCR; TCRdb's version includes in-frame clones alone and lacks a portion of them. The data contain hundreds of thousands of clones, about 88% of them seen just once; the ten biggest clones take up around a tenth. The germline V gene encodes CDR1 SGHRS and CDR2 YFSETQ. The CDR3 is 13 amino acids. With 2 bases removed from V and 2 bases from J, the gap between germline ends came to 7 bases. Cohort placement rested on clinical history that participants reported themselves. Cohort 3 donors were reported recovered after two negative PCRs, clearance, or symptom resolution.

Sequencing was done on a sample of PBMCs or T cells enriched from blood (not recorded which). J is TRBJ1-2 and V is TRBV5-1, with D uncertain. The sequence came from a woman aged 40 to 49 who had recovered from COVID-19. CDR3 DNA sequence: TGCGCCAGCAGCTTAGGAGACAACTATGGCTACACCTTC. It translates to CASSLGDNYGYTF.